This T cell receptor (beta chain) was sequenced in a study of shared clonotypes between healthy human individuals. Per the germline V gene, CDR1 is SGDLS and CDR2 is YYNGEE. There are 15 residues in the CDR3. J lost 6 bases, V lost 2 bases, and 9 bases had no gene match. Using immunoSEQ multiplex PCR, the repertoire was profiled, and TCRdb retains in-frame clones only, with some absent. Of 1,400,000 or so clones in the sample, just under 99% were seen once. This sequence joins TRBV9 and TRBJ2-7; 9 positions agree with TRBD2. The source of this sequence is a man aged 25 to 45 in good health. Sequenced: naive CD4+ T cells sorted from blood. Subset reported: CD45RA+ positively selected. CDR3 sequence: CASSVRGLAVSEQYF. CDR3 DNA sequence: TGTGCCAGCAGCGTGAGGGGACTAGCTGTCAGCGAGCAGTACTTC.